This TCR beta chain originates from a study of Ad26.COV2.S vaccination and SARS-CoV-2 variants. Across the whole study: The donor participated in the COV1001 trial, in its Ad26.COV2.S arm. Points from the study as a whole: Substantial breadth was reported for post-vaccination spike-specific CD8+ and CD4+ T cells. Those who received the vaccine showed greater spike-specific TCR breadth than those given placebo.

The junction had 12 bases not matched to a gene; V was cut back by 5 bases and J by 5 bases. In germline, CDR1 is SGHAT, CDR2 FQNNGV. The CDR3 extends over 17 amino acids. Sequencing was performed with immunoSEQ multiplex PCR; in TCRdb, only in-frame clones are kept and a portion is missing. The sample lists hundreds of thousands of clones, roughly 87% occurring once. Treatment indicated: around 19 received Ad26.COV2.S at low or high dose, single or two shots; roughly five received placebo; per-sample allocation not given. Sampling was done on day 63 after the first vaccine or placebo injection. Boston provided a donor who was an adult aged 18-55 years. As for this clone: The antigen remains unidentified.

This specimen consisted of peripheral blood, obtained in a trial of Ad26.COV2.S vaccine versus placebo. The chain joins TRBV11-2 to TRBJ2-5, with 12 positions matching TRBD1. The source of this sequence is a person aged 18 to 59 who received the Ad26.COV2.S COVID-19 vaccine or a placebo. DNA for the CDR3: TGTGCCAGCAGCGTCCGCCCGGGACAGGGGGCCTGGGAGACCCAGTACTTC. It is translated as CASSVRPGQGAWETQYF.